What follows are 2 T cell receptor beta chains derived from one specimen sequenced in a study of tumor and adjacent non-tumor tissue in lung cancer. This sample's RNA came from whole unsorted tissue. TCRbeta libraries were built with three rounds of nested PCR, modified from ARM-PCR. MiXCR, run by TCRdb on the multiplex PCR reads, gives a single entry per CDR3 protein. Of fewer than 130,000 distinct CDR3 sequences in the sample, about 80% were seen once. Sequenced input: lung tumor tissue. The receptors here all came from a man in his 70s with non-small cell lung cancer.

This clonotype has a single count. The final CDR3 position lacks the conserved phenylalanine or tryptophan, pointing to a likely read error. The chain combines TRBV5-1 with TRBJ2-1; TRBD2 aligns across 7 bases. CDR3 size: 15 residues. In germline, CDR1 is SGHRS, CDR2 YFSETQ. Trimming at V came to 3 bases and at J to 9 bases, leaving 12 bases not matched to a gene. Here the CDR3 DNA reads TGCGCCAGCAGCTATGCAGGACTAGGGATAGGTGAGCAGTTCATC. Translated: CASSYAGLGIGEQFI.

About this clonotype: This likely comes from a read error, as the CDR3 has no conserved phenylalanine or tryptophan at its end. The DNA is omitted, as the CDR3 cannot be located on it reliably, and the CDR3 follows TCRdb's listing. The chain is built from TRBV19 and TRBJ2-1; the D call in the table, TRBD2, was not verified against the DNA. The germline V gene has CDR1 LNHDA and CDR2 SQIVND (reference sequence). The length of the CDR3 is 18 amino acids, counting both ends. CDR3 region: CASSIRAERELTYNEQLY.